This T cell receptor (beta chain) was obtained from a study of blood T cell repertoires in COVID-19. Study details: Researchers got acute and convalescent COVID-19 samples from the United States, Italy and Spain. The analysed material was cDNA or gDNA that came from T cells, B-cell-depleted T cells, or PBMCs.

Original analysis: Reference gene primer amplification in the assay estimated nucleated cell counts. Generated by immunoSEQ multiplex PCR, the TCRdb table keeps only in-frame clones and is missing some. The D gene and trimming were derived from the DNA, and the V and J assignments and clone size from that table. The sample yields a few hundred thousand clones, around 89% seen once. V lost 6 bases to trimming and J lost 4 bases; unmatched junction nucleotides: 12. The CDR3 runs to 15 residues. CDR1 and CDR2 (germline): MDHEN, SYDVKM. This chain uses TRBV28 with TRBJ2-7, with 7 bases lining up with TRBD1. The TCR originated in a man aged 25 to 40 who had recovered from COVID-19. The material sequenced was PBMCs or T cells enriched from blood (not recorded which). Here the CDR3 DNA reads TGTGCCAGCAGCCAAAGAGAAAGGGGGCTATACGAGCAGTACTTC. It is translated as CASSQRERGLYEQYF.